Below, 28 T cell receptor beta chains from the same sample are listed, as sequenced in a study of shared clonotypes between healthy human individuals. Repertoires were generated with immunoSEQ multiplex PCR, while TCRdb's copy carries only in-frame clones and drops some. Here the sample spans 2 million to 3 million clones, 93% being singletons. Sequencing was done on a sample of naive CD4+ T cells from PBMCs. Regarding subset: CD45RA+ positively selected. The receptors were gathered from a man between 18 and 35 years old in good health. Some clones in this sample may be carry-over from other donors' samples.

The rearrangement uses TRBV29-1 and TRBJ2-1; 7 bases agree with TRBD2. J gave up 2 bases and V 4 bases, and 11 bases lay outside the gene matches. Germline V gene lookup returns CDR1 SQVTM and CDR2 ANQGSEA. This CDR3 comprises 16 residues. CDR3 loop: CSVVRSVGRAYNEQFF. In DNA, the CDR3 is TGCAGCGTTGTTCGCTCTGTTGGGAGGGCCTACAATGAGCAGTTCTTC.

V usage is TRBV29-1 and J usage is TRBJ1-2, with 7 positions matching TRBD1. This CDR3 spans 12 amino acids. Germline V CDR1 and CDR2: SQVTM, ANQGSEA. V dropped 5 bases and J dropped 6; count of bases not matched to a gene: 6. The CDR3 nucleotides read TGCAGCGTTCAGGGGGATTTTGATGGCTACACCTTC. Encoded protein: CSVQGDFDGYTF.

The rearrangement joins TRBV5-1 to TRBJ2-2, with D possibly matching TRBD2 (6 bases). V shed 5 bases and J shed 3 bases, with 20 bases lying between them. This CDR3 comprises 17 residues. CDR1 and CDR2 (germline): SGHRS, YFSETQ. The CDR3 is CASRGEVTSLDTGELFF. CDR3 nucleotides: TGCGCCAGCAGAGGGGAGGTTACCAGCCTGGACACCGGGGAGCTGTTTTTT.

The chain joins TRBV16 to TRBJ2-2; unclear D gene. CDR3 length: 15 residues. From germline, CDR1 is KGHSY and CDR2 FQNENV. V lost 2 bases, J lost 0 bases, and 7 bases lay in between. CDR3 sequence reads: CASSQSYANTGELFF. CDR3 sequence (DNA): TGTGCCAGCAGCCAAAGTTATGCGAACACCGGGGAGCTGTTTTTT.

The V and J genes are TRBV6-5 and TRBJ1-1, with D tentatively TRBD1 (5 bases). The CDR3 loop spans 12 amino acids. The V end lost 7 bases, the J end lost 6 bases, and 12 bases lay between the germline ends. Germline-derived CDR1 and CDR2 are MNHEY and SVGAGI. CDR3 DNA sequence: TGTGCCAGCAAGGGAGGGGCCCCTGAAGCTTTCTTT. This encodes CASKGGAPEAFF.

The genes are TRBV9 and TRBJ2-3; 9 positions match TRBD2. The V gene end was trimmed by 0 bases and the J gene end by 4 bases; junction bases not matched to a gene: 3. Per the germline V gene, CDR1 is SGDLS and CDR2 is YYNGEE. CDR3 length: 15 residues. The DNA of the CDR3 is TGTGCCAGCAGCGTAGGAGGCGGGAGGGCAGATACGCAGTATTTT. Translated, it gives CASSVGGGRADTQYF.

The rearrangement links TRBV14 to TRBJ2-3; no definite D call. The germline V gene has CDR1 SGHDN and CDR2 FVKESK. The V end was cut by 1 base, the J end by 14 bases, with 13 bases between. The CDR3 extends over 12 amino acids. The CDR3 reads CASSQVGSPLYF. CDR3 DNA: TGTGCCAGCAGCCAAGTGGGGTCACCACTGTATTTT.

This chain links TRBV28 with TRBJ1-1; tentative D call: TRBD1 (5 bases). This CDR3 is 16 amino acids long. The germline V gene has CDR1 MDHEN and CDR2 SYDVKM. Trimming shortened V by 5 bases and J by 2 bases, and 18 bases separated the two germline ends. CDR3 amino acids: CASSPPGVRANTEAFF. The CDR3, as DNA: TGTGCCAGCAGTCCGCCCGGAGTCAGGGCCAACACTGAAGCTTTCTTT.

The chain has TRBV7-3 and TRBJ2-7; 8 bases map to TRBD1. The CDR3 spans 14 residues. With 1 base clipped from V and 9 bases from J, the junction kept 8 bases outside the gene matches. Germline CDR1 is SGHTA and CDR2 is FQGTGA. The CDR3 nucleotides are TGTGCCAGCAGCTTAAGTTACGGACAGGGTTTGCAGTACTTC. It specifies CASSLSYGQGLQYF.

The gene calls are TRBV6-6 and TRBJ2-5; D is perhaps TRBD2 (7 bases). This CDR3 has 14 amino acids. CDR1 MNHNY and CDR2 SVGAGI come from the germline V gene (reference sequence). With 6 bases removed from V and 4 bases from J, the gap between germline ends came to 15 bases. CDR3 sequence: CASRQGGRGETQYF. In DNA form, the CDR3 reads TGTGCCAGCAGGCAAGGGGGGAGGGGAGAGACCCAGTACTTC.

CDR3 residues: CASVGLMNTGELFF. The DNA for the CDR3 is TGTGCCAGCGTGGGGCTTATGAACACCGGGGAGCTGTTTTTT. The J gene is TRBJ2-2, the V gene TRBV7-9, with D possibly being TRBD1 (5 bases). The germline gives CDR1 SEHNR, CDR2 FQNEAQ (reference sequence). This CDR3 is 14 amino acids long. The V and J ends lost 8 bases and 1 base respectively, with 11 bases between them.

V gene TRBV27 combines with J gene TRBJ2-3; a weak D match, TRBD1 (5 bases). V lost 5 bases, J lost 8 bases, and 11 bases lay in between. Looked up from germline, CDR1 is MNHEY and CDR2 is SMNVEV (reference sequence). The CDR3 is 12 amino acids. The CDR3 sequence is CASSPLRGTQYF. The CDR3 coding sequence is TGTGCCAGCAGTCCCCTTAGGGGTACGCAGTATTTT.

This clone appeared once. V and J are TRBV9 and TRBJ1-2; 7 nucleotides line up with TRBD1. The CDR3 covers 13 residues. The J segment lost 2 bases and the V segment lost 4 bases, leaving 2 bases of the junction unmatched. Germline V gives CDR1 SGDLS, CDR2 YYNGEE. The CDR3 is CASSPGQNYGYTF. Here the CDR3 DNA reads TGTGCCAGCAGCCCGGGACAGAACTATGGCTACACCTTC.

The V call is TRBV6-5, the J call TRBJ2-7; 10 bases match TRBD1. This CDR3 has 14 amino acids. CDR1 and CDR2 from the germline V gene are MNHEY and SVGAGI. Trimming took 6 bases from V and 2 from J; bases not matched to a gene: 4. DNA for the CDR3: TGTGCCAGCAGGCTAGACAGGGGGCCCTACGAGCAGTACTTC. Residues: CASRLDRGPYEQYF.

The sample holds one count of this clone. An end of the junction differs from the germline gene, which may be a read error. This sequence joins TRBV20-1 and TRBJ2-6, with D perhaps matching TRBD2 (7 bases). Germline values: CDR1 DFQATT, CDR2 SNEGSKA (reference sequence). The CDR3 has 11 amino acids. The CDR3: CSARRGGSPHF. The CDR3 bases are TGCAGTGCTAGAAGGGGGGGGAGTCCCCACTTC.

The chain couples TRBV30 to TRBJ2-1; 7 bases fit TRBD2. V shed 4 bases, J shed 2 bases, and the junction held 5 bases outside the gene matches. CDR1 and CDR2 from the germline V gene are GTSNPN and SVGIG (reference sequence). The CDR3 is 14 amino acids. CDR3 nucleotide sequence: TGTGCCTGGAATATGCTAGCGGCCTACAATGAGCAGTTCTTC. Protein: CAWNMLAAYNEQFF.

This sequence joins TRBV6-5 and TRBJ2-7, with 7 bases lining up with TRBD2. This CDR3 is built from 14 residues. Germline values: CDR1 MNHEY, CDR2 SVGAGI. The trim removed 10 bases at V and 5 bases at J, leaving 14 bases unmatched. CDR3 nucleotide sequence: TGTGCCACCAACCGGGCCGGGACTAACCACGAGCAGTACTTC. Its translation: CATNRAGTNHEQYF.

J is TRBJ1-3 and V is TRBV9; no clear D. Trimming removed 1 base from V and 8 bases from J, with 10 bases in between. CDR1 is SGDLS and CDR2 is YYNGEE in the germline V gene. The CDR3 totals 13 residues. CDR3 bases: TGTGCCAGCAGCGTAAATCCCACGGACACCATATATTTT. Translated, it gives CASSVNPTDTIYF.

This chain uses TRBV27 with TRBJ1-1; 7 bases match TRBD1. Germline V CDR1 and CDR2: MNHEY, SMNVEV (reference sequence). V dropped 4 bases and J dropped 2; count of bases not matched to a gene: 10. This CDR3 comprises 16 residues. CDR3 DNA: TGTGCCAGCAGTTACACAGGGGCCGGGGTAAACACTGAAGCTTTCTTT. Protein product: CASSYTGAGVNTEAFF.

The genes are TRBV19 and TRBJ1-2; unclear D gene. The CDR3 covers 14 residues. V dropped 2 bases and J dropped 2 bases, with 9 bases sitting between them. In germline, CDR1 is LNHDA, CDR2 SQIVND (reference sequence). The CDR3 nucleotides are TGTGCCAGTAGTATAAAGGGATCCAACTATGGCTACACCTTC. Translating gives CASSIKGSNYGYTF.

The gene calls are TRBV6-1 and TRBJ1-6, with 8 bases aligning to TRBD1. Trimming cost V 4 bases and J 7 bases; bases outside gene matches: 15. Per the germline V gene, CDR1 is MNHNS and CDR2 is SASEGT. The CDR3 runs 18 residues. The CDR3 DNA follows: TGTGCCAGCAGTGGCGCCACCCCAGCAGGGGGCCAAAATTCACCCCTCCACTTT. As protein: CASSGATPAGGQNSPLHF.

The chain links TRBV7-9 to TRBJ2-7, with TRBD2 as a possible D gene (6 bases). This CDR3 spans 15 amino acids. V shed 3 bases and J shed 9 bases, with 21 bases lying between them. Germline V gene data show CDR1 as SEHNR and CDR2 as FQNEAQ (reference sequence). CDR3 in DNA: TGTGCCAGCAGCTTTACAGCGGGTTCCACTCTGGGGCAGTACTTC. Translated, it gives CASSFTAGSTLGQYF.

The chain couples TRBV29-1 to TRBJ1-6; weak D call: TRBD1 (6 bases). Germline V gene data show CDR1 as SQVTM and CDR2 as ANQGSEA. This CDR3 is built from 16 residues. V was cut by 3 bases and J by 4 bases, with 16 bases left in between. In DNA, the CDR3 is TGCAGCGTTGATGCCCGGGGGCCCCGTTATAATTCACCCCTCCACTTT. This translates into CSVDARGPRYNSPLHF.

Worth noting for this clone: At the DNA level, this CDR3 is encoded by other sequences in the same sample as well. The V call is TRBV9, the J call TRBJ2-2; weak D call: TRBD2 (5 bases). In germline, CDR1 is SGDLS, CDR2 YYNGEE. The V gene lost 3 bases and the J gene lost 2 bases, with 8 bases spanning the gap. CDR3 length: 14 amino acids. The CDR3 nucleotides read TGTGCCAGCAGCGGGAGGACCAACACCGGGGAGCTGTTTTTT. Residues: CASSGRTNTGELFF.

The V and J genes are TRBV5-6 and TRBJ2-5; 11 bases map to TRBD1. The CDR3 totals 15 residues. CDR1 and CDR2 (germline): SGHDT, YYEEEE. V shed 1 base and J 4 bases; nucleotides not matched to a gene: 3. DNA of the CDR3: TGTGCCAGCAGCTTGAGGACAGGGGGCCGAGAGACCCAGTACTTC. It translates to CASSLRTGGRETQYF.

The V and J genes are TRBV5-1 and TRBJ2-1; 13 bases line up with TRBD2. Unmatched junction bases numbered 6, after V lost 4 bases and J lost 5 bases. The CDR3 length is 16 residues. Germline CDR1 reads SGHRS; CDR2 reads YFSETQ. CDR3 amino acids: CASSLPGLAGNNEQFF. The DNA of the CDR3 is TGCGCCAGCAGCCTTCCGGGACTAGCGGGGAACAATGAGCAGTTCTTC.

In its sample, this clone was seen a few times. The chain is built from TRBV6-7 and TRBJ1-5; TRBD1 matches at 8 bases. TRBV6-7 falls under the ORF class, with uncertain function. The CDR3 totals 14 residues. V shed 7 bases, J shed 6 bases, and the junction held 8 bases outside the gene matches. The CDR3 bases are TGTGCCAGCACCCTGACAGGGGAGGTTCAGCCCCAGCATTTT. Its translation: CASTLTGEVQPQHF.

The CDR3 is CAIRGGANYGYTF. The CDR3 DNA follows: TGTGCCATCAGGGGTGGGGCTAACTATGGCTACACCTTC. The rearrangement joins TRBV10-3 to TRBJ1-2; D is undetermined. This CDR3 comprises 13 residues. V was trimmed by 6 bases and J by 0 bases, leaving 8 bases between them. Looked up from germline, CDR1 is ENHRY and CDR2 is SYGVKD.